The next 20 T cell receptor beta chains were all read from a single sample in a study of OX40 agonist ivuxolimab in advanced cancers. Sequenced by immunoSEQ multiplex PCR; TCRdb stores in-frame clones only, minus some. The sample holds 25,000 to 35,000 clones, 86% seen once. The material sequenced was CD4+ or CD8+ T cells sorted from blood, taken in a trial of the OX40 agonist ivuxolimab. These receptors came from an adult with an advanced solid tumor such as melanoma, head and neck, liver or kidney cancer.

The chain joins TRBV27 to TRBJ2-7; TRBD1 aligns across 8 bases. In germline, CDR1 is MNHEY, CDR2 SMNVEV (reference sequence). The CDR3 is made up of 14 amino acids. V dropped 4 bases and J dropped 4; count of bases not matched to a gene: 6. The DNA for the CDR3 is TGTGCCAGCAGTTCGTCTGGGACAGGTTACGAGCAGTACTTC. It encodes CASSSSGTGYEQYF.

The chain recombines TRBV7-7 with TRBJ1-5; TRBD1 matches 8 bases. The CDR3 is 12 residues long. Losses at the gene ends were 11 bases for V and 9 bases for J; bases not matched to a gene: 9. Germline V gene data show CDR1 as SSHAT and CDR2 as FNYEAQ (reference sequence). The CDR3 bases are TGTGCCCCCGGACAGGGTAAGAGGCCCCAGCATTTT. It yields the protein CAPGQGKRPQHF. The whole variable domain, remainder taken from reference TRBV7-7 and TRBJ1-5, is GAGVSQSPRYKVTKRGQDVTLRCDPISSHATLYWYQQALGQGPEFLTYFNYEAQPDKSGLPSDRFSAERPEGSISTLTIQRTEQRDSAMYRCAPGQGKRPQHFGDGTRLSIL.

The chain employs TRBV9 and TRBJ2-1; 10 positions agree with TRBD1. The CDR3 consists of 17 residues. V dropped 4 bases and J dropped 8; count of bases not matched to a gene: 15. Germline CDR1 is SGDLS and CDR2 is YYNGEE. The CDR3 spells CASSTRQGTGAEDEQFF. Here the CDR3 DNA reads TGTGCCAGCAGCACCCGCCAGGGGACAGGGGCAGAGGATGAGCAGTTCTTC.

CDR3 coding DNA: TGTGCCAGCAGTTTTGAAGGGGCTAATGAAAAACTGTTTTTT. Translation gives CASSFEGANEKLFF. The chain joins TRBV28 to TRBJ1-4; possibly TRBD1 for D (5 bases). The V gene lost 3 bases and the J gene lost 3 bases, with 8 bases spanning the gap. This CDR3 has 14 residues. CDR1 is MDHEN and CDR2 is SYDVKM in the germline V gene.

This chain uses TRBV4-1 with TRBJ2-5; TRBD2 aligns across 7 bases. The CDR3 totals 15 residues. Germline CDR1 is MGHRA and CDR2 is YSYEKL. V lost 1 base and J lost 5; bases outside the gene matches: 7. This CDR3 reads CASSQGLTSRETQYF. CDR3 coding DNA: TGCGCCAGCAGCCAAGGGTTGACTAGCAGGGAGACCCAGTACTTC.

The CDR3 DNA reads as TGTGCCAGCAGCTTGGGCAATCAGCCCCAGCATTTT. It specifies CASSLGNQPQHF. The genes are TRBV5-6 and TRBJ1-5, with D unclear. Deletions cut 0 bases from V and 2 bases from J, with 0 bases between. In germline, CDR1 is SGHDT, CDR2 YYEEEE. The CDR3 covers 12 residues.

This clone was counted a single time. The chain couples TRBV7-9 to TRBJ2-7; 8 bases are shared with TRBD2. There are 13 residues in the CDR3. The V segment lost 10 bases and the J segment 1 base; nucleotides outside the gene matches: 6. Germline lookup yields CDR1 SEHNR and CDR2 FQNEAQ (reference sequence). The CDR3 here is CATLAGPSYEQYF. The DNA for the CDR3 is TGTGCCACCCTAGCGGGTCCGTCCTACGAGCAGTACTTC.

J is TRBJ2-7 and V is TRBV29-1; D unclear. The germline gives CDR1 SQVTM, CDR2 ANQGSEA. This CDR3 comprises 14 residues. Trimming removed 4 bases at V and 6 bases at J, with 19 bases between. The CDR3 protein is CSVVTARGRSEQYF. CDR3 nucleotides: TGCAGCGTTGTGACGGCTAGAGGTAGATCCGAGCAGTACTTC.

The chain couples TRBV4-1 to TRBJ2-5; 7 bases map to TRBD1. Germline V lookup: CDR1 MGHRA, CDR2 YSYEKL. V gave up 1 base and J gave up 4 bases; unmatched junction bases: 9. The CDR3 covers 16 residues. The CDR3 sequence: CASSQVEGWTGETQYF. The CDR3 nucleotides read TGCGCCAGCAGCCAAGTGGAAGGCTGGACAGGAGAGACCCAGTACTTC.

The CDR3 DNA is TGTGCCAGCAGTTTAATAGCGGGGCTCACAGATACGCAGTATTTT. It is translated as CASSLIAGLTDTQYF. The V and J genes are TRBV27 and TRBJ2-3, with 8 bases lining up with TRBD2. CDR1 and CDR2 (germline): MNHEY, SMNVEV (reference sequence). The CDR3 has 15 amino acids. J gave up 2 bases and V 2 bases, and 3 bases lay outside the gene matches.

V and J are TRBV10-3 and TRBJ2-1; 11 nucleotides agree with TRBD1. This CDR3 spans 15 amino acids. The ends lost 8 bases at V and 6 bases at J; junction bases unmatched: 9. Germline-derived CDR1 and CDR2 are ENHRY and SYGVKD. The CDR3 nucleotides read TGTGCCATCCTCGAGTCGGGACAGGGGGGCAATGAGCAGTTCTTC. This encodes CAILESGQGGNEQFF.

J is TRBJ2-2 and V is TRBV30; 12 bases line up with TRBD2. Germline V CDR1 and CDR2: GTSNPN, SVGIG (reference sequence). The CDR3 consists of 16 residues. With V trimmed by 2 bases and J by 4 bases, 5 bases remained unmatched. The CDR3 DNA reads TGTGCCTGGAGTCCGACTAGCGGGGGCCGCACCGGGGAGCTGTTTTTT. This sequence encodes CAWSPTSGGRTGELFF.

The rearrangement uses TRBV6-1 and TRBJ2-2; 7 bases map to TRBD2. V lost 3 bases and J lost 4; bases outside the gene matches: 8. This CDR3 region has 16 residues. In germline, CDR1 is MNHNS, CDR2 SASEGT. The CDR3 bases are TGTGCCAGCAGTGATAAGAGCGGGGATGGCACCGGGGAGCTGTTTTTT. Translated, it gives CASSDKSGDGTGELFF.

The CDR3 sequence: CASTTGAGGELFF. The CDR3 DNA reads TGTGCCAGCACCACAGGGGCGGGCGGGGAGCTGTTTTTT. The chain has TRBV6-5 and TRBJ2-2; 7 bases map to TRBD1. The germline V gene has CDR1 MNHEY and CDR2 SVGAGI. CDR3 length equals 13 residues. Unmatched junction bases numbered 6, after V lost 7 bases and J lost 7 bases.

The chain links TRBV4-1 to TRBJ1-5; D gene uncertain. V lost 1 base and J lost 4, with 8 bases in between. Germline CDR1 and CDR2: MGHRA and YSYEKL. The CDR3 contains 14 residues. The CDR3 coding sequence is TGCGCCAGCAGCCAAGTGGCAGAAAATCAGCCCCAGCATTTT. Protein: CASSQVAENQPQHF.

The CDR3 is CASSLGLSNEQFF. Here the CDR3 DNA reads TGTGCCAGCAGCTTAGGACTCTCCAATGAGCAGTTCTTC. The rearrangement uses TRBV7-9 and TRBJ2-1; D call uncertain. Germline-derived CDR1 and CDR2 are SEHNR and FQNEAQ (reference sequence). The CDR3 loop spans 13 amino acids. Trimming took 1 base from V and 6 from J, leaving 7 bases between them. The whole variable domain, remainder taken from reference TRBV7-9 and TRBJ2-1, is DTGVSQNPRHKITKRGQNVTFRCDPISEHNRLYWYRQTLGQGPEFLTYFQNEAQLEKSRLLSDRFSAERPKGSFSTLEIQRTEQGDSAMYLCASSLGLSNEQFFGPGTRLTVL.

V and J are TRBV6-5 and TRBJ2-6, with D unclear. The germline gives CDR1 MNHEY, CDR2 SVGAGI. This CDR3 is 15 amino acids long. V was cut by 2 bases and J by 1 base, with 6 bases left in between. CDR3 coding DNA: TGTGCCAGCAGTTACGGTATTTCTGGGGCCAACGTCCTGACTTTC. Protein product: CASSYGISGANVLTF.

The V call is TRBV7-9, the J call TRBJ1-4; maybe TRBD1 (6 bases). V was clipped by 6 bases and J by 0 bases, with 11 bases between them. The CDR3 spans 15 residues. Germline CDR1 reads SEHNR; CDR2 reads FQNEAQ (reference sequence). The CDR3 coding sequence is TGTGCCAGCAGTGAAGGGGGGTCAACTAATGAAAAACTGTTTTTT. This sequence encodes CASSEGGSTNEKLFF.

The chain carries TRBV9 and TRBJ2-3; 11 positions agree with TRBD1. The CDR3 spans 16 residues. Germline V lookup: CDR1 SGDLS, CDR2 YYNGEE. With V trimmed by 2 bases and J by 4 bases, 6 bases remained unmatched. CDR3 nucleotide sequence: TGTGCCAGCAGCGTTCTCTCGGGACAGGGGGCAGATACGCAGTATTTT. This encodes CASSVLSGQGADTQYF. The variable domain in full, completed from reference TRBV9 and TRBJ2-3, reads DSGVTQTPKHLITATGQRVTLRCSPRSGDLSVYWYQQSLDQGLQFLIQYYNGEERAKGNILERFSAQQFPDLHSELNLSSLELGDSALYFCASSVLSGQGADTQYFGPGTRLTVL.

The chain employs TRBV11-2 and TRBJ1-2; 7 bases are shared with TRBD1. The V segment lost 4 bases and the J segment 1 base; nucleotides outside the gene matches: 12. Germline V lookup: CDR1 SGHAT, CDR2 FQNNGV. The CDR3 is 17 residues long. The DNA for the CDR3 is TGTGCCAGCAGCTCCGCACGAGGACAGGAGATTAACTATGGCTACACCTTC. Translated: CASSSARGQEINYGYTF.